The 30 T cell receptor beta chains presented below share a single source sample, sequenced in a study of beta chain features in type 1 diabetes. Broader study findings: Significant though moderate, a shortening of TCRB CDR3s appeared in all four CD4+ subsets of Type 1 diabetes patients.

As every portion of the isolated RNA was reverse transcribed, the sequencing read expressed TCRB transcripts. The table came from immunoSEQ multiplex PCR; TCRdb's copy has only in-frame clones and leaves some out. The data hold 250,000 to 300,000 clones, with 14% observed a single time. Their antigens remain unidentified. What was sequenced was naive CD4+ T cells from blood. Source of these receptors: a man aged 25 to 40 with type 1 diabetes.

The CDR3 sequence is CASSQDRFSYEQYF. CDR3 nucleotide sequence: TGCGCCAGCAGCCAAGACCGGTTCTCCTACGAGCAGTACTTC. This chain joins TRBV4-3 and TRBJ2-5, with unresolved D. The last part of the DNA fits TRBJ2-7 better; the J call may be wrong. Germline assignment: CDR1 LGHNA and CDR2 YSLEER. CDR3 length equals 14 residues.

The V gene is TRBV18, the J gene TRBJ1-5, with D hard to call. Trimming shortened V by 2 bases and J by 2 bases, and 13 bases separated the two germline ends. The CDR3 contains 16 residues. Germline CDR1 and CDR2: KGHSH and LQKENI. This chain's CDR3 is CASSPNNTGGNQPQHF. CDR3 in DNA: TGTGCCAGCTCACCAAATAACACGGGAGGCAATCAGCCCCAGCATTTT.

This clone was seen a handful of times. The CDR3 coding sequence is TGTGCCAGCAGCTTACTTAACACCGGGGAGCTGTTTTTT. As protein: CASSLLNTGELFF. The chain joins TRBV7-2 to TRBJ2-2; D ambiguous. From germline, CDR1 is SGHTA and CDR2 FQGNSA. The V end lost 2 bases, the J end lost 2 bases, and 3 bases lay between the germline ends. The CDR3 is made up of 13 amino acids.

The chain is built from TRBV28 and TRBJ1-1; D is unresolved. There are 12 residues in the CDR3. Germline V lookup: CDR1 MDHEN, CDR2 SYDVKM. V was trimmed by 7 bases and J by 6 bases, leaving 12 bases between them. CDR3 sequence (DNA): TGTGCCAGCACCCTCCCCGGGTCTGAAGCTTTCTTT. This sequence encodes CASTLPGSEAFF. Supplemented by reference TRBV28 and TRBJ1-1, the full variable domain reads DVKVTQSSRYLVKRTGEKVFLECVQDMDHENMFWYRQDPGLGLRLIYFSYDVKMKEKGDIPEGYSVSREKKERFSLILESASTNQTSMYLCASTLPGSEAFFGQGTRLTVV.

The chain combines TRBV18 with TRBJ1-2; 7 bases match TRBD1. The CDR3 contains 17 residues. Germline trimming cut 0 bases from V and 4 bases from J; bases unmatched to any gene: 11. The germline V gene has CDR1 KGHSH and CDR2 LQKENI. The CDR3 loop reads CASSPPARDSGLYGYTF. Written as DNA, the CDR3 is TGTGCCAGCTCACCACCGGCCAGGGACAGTGGTCTCTATGGCTACACCTTC. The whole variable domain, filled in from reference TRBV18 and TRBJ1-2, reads NAGVMQNPRHLVRRRGQEARLRCSPMKGHSHVYWYRQLPEEGLKFMVYLQKENIIDESGMPKERFSAEFPKEGPSILRIQQVVRGDSAAYFCASSPPARDSGLYGYTFGSGTRLTVV.

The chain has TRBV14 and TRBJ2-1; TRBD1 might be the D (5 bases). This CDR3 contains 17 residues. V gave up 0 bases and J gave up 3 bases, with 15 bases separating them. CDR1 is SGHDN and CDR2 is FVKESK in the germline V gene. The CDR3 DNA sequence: TGTGCCAGCAGCCAAGAGTTAGGGGCAAGGTTCTACAATGAGCAGTTCTTC. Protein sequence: CASSQELGARFYNEQFF.

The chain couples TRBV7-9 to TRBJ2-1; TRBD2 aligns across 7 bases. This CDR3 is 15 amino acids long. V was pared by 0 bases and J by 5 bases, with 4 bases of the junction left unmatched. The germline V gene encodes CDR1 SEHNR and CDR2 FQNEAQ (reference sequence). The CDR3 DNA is TGTGCCAGCAGCTTAGCATGGCGGGAGCACAATGAGCAGTTCTTC. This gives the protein CASSLAWREHNEQFF.

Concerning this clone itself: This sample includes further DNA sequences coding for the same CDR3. The CDR3 region has the DNA TGTGCCAGCAGTGCGGGAACAGATACGCAGTATTTT. This translates into CASSAGTDTQYF. The V gene is TRBV7-2, the J gene TRBJ2-3, with D perhaps TRBD2 (6 bases). CDR3 length: 12 amino acids. The V end lost 6 bases, the J end lost 3 bases, and 7 bases lay between the germline ends. The germline CDR1 and CDR2 sequences are SGHTA and FQGNSA.

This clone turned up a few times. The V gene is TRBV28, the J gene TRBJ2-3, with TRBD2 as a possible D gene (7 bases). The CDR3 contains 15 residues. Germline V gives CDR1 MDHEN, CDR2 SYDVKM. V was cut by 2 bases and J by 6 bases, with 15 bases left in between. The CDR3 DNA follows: TGTGCCAGCAGTTTAACAGGGAGGGTGAAGGATACGCAGTATTTT. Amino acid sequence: CASSLTGRVKDTQYF.

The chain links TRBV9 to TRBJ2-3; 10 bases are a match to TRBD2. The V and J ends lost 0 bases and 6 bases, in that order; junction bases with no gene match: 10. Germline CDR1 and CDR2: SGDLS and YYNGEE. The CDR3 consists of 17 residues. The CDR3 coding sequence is TGTGCCAGCAGCGTAGGGGCTTCGCTAGCGGGAGTTGATACGCAGTATTTT. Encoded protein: CASSVGASLAGVDTQYF.

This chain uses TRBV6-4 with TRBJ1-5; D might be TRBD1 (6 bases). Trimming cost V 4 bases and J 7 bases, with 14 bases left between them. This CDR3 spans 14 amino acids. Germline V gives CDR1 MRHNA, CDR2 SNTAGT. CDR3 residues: CASSVRYREQPQHF. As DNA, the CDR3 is TGTGCCAGCAGTGTACGCTACAGGGAGCAGCCCCAGCATTTT.

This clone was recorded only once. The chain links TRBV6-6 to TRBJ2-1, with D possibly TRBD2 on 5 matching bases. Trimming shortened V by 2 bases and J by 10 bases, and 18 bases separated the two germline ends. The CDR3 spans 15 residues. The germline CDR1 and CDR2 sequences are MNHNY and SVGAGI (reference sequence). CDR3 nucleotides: TGTGCCAGCAGTTACGGGCTCCCAGGAGCGGAGGAGCAGTTCTTC. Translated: CASSYGLPGAEEQFF.

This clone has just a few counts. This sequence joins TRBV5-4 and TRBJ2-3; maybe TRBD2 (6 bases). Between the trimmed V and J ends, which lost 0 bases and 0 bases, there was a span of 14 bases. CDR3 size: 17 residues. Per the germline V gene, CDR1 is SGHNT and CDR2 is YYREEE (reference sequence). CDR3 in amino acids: CASSLVNRGFSTDTQYF. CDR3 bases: TGTGCCAGCAGCTTGGTCAATCGGGGGTTCAGCACAGATACGCAGTATTTT.

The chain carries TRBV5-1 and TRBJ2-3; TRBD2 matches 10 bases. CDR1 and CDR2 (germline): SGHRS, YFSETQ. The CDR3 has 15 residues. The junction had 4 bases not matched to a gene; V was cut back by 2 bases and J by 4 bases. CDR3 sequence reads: CASSFSGRLADTQYF. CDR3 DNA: TGCGCCAGCAGCTTTAGCGGGAGGCTCGCAGATACGCAGTATTTT.

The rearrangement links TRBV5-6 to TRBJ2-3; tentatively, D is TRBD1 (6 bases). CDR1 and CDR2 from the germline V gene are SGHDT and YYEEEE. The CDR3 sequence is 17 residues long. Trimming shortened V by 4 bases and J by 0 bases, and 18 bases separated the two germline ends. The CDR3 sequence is CASSPPTGLSSTDTQYF. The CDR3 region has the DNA TGTGCCAGCAGCCCCCCGACAGGCTTATCTAGCACAGATACGCAGTATTTT.

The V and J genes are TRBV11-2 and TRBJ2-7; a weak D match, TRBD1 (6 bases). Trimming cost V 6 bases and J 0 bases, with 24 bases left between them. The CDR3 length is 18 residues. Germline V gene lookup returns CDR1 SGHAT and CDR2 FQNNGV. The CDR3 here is CASSPTPRTATFSYEQYF. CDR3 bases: TGTGCCAGCAGTCCGACCCCCAGGACAGCCACTTTCTCCTACGAGCAGTACTTC. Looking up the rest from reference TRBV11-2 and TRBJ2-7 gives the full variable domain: EAGVAQSPRYKIIEKRQSVAFWCNPISGHATLYWYQQILGQGPKLLIQFQNNGVVDDSQLPKDRFSAERLKGVDSTLKIQPAKLEDSAVYLCASSPTPRTATFSYEQYFGPGTRLTVT.

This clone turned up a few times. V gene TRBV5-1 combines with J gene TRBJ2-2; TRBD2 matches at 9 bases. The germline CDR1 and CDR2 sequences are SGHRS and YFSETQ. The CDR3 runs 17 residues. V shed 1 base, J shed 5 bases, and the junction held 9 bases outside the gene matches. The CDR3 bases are TGCGCCAGCAGCTTGATAGCGGGAGCTGAGGGGACCGGGGAGCTGTTTTTT. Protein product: CASSLIAGAEGTGELFF.

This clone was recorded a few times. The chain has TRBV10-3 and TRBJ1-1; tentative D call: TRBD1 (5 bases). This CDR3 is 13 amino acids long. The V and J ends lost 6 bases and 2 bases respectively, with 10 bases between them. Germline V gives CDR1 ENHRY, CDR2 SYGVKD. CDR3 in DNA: TGTGCCATCAGACGGGACTTAAACACTGAAGCTTTCTTT. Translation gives CAIRRDLNTEAFF.

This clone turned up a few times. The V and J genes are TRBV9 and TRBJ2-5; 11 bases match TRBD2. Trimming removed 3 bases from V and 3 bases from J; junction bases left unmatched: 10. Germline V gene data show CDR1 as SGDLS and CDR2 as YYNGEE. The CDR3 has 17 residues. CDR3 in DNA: TGTGCCAGCAGCGCTACTAGCGGGAGAGGGGGTGAAGAGACCCAGTACTTC. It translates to CASSATSGRGGEETQYF.

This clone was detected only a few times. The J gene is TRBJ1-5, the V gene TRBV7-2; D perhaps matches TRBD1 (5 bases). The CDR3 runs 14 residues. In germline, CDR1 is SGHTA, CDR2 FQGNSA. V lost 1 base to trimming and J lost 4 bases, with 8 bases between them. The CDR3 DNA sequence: TGTGCCAGCAGCTTAGGGGCAGGGAATCAGCCCCAGCATTTT. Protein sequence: CASSLGAGNQPQHF. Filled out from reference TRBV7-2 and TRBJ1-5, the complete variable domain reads GAGVSQSPSNKVTEKGKDVELRCDPISGHTALYWYRQSLGQGLEFLIYFQGNSAPDKSGLPSDRFSAERTGGSVSTLTIQRTQQEDSAVYLCASSLGAGNQPQHFGDGTRLSIL.

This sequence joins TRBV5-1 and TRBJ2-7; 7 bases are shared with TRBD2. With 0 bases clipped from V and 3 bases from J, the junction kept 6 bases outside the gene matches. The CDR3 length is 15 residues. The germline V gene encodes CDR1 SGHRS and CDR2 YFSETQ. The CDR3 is CASSLERDPFYEQYF. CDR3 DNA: TGCGCCAGCAGCTTGGAGCGGGACCCTTTCTACGAGCAGTACTTC.

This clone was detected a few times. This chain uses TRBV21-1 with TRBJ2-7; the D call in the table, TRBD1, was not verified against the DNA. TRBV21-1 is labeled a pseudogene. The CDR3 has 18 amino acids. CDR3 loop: CASSKSRQGVFLPYEQYF. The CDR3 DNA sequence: TGTGCCAGCAGCAAAAGTAGACAGGGGGTATTCCTCCCCTACGAGCAGTACTTC.

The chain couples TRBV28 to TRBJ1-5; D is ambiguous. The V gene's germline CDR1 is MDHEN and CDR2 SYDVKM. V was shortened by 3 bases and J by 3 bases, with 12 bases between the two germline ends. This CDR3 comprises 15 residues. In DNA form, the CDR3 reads TGTGCCAGCAGTTTGTTGTCCAGGCTCAATCAGCCCCAGCATTTT. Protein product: CASSLLSRLNQPQHF.

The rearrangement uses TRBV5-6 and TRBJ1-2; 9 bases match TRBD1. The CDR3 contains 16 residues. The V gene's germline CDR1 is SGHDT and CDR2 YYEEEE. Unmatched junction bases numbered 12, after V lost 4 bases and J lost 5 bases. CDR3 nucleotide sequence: TGTGCCAGCAGCACCTACGGGACAGGGATTCGGTATGGCTACACCTTC. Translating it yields CASSTYGTGIRYGYTF.

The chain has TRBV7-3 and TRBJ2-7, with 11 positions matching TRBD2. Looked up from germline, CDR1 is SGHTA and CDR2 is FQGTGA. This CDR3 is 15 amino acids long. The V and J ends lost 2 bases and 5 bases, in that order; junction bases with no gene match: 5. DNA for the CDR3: TGTGCCAGCAGCTTACTGGGACTAGCGGTCCACGAGCAGTACTTC. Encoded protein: CASSLLGLAVHEQYF.

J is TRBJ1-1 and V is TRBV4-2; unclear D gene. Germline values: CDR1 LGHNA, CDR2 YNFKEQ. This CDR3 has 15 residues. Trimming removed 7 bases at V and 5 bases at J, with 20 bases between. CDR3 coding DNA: TGTGCCAGCACCCGGGAGGAGGGAAGTGGTACTGAAGCTTTCTTT. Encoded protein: CASTREEGSGTEAFF.

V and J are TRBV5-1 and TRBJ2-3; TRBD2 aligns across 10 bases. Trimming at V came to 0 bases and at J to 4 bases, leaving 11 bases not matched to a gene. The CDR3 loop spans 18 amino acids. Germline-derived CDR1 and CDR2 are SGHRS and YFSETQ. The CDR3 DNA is TGCGCCAGCAGCTTGGCCAGGGCTAGCGGGAGCGGGGCAGATACGCAGTATTTT. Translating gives CASSLARASGSGADTQYF.

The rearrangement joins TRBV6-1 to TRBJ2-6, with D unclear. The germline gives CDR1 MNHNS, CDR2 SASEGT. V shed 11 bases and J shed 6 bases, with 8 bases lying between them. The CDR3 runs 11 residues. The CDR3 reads CASRVANVLTF. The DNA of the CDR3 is TGTGCCTCCCGCGTGGCCAACGTCCTGACTTTC.

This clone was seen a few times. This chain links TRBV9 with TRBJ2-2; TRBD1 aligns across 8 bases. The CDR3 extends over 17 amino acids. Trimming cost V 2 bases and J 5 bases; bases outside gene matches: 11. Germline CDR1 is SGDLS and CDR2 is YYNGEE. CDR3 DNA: TGTGCCAGCAGCGTTGCCCCCGGGACAGGCAAAACCGGGGAGCTGTTTTTT. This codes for CASSVAPGTGKTGELFF.

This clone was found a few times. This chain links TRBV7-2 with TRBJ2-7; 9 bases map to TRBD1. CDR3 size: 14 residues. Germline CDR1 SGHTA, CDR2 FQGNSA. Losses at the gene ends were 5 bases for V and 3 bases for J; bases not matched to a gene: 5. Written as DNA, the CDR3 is TGTGCCAGCAGCCAGGGACAGGGTGGCTACGAGCAGTACTTC. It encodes CASSQGQGGYEQYF.